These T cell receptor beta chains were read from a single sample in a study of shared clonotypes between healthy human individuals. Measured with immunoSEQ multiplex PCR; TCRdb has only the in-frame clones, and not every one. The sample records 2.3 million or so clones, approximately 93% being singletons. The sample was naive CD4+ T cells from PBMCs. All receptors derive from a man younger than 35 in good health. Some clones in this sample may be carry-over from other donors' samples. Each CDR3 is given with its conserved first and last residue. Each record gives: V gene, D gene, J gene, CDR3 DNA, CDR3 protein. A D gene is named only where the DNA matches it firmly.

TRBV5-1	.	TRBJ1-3	TGCGCCAGCAGCTTGGACCCCTCTGGAAACACCATATATTTT	CASSLDPSGNTIYF
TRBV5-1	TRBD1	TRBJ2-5	TGCGCCACCACTAAGGGGGCGGCCCAAGAGACCCAGTACTTC	CATTKGAAQETQYF
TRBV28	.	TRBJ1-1	TGTGCCAGCAGTTCGCCGACCGGGGGGAACACTGAAGCTTTCTTT	CASSSPTGGNTEAFF
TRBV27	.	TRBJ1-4	TGTGCCAGCAGTGACCTTGGGGGCCCGAATGAAAAACTGTTTTTT	CASSDLGGPNEKLFF
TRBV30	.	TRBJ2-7	TGTGCCTGGAGTGTCTCGTGGGGGGCCTACGAGCAGTACTTC	CAWSVSWGAYEQYF
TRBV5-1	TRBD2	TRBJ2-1	TGCGCCAGCAGCTTGGCGGCGGGAGTTTCCTACAATGAGCAGTTCTTC	CASSLAAGVSYNEQFF
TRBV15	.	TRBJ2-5	TGTGCCACCAGCAGAGAGCGTCCCGGGGGCGGGGAGACCCAGTACTTC	CATSRERPGGGETQYF
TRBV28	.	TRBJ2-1	TGTGCCAGCCCAGGTTCCGCGGGGCAGTTCTTC	CASPGSAGQFF
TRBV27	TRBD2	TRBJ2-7	TGTGCCAGCAGGGGGGAGGGTTACGAGCAGTACTTC	CASRGEGYEQYF
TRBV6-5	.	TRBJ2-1	TGTGCCAGCAGTTACTCCCGAGAATACAATGAGCAGTTCTTC	CASSYSREYNEQFF
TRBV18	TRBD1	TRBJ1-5	TGTGCCAGCTCACCGGCTGGGGACAGGGGCAATCAGCCCCAGCATTTT	CASSPAGDRGNQPQHF
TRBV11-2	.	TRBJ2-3	TGTGCCAGCAGCCCCCGGCCCGCCGGGACGCAGTATTTT	CASSPRPAGTQYF
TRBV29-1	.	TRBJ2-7	TGCAGCGTTGAAGAAAGGGTCGAGCAGTACTTC	CSVEERVEQYF
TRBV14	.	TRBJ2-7	TGTGCCAGCAGCCAAGTGGGAGGTGGCGAGCAGTACTTC	CASSQVGGGEQYF
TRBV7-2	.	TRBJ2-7	TGTGCCAGCAGCAACAACTACGAGCAGTACTTC	CASSNNYEQYF
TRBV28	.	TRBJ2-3	TGTGCCAGTAACGCGGGAACGACCGCGCAGTATTTT	CASNAGTTAQYF